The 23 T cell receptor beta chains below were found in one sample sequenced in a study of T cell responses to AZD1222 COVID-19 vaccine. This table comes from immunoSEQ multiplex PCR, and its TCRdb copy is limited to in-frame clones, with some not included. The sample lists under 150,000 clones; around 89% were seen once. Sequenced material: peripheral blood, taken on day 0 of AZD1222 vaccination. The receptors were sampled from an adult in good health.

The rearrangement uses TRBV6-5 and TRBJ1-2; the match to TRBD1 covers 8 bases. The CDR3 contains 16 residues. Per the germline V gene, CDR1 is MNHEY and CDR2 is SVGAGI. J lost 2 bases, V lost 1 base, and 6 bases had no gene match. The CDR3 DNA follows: TGTGCCAGCAGTTACTTTGGACAGGGCGCAAACTATGGCTACACCTTC. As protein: CASSYFGQGANYGYTF.

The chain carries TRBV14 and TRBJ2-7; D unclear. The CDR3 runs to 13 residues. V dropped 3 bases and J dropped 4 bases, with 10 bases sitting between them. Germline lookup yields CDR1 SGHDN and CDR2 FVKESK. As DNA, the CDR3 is TGTGCCAGCAGCCATTCTATCTGGTACGAGCAGTACTTC. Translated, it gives CASSHSIWYEQYF.

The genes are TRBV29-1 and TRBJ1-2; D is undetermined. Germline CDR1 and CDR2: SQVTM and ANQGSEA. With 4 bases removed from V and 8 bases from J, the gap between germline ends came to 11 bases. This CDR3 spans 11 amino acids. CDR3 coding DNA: TGCAGCGTTGGCGGCAAGGCCGGCTACACCTTC. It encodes CSVGGKAGYTF.

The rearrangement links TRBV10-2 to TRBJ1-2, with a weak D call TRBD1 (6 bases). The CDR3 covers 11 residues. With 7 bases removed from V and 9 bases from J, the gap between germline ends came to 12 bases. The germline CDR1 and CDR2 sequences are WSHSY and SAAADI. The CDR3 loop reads CASMDSRSYTF. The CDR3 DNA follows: TGCGCCAGCATGGACAGTCGAAGCTACACCTTC.

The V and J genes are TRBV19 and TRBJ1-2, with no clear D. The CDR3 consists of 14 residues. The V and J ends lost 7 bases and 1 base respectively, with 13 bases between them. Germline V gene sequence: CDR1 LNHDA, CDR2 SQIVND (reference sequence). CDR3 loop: CASTTQPINYGYTF. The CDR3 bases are TGTGCCAGTACCACCCAGCCTATTAACTATGGCTACACCTTC.

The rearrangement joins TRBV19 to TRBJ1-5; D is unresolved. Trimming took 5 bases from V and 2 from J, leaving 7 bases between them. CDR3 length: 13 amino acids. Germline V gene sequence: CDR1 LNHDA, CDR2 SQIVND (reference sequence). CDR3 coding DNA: TGTGCCAGTAGTTCCGGGGGCAATCAGCCCCAGCATTTT. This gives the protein CASSSGGNQPQHF.

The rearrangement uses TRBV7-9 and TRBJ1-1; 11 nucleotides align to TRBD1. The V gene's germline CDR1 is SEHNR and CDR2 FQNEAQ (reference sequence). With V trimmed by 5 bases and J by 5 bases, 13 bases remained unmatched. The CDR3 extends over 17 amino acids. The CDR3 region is CASSRDRGTGGVTEAFF. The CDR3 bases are TGTGCCAGCAGCCGTGACCGTGGGACAGGGGGTGTAACTGAAGCTTTCTTT.

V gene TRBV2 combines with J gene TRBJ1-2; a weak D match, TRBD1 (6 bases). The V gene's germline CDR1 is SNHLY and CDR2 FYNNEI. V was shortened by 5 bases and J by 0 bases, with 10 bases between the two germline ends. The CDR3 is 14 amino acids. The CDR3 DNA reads TGTGCCAGCAGTTGGCACAGGGCTAACTATGGCTACACCTTC. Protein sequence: CASSWHRANYGYTF. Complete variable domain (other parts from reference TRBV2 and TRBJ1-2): EPEVTQTPSHQVTQMGQEVILRCVPISNHLYFYWYRQILGQKVEFLVSFYNNEISEKSEIFDDQFSVERPDGSNFTLKIRSTKLEDSAMYFCASSWHRANYGYTFGSGTRLTVV.

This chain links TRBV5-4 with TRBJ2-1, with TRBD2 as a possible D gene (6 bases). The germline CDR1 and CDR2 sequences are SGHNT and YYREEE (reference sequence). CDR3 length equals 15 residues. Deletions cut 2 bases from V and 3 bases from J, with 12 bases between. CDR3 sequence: CASSFGGGSYNEQFF. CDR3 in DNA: TGTGCCAGCAGCTTCGGGGGTGGAAGCTACAATGAGCAGTTCTTC.

The CDR3 is CASSRTDSGNTIYF. CDR3 DNA: TGTGCCAGCAGTCGGACAGACTCTGGAAACACCATATATTTT. The J gene is TRBJ1-3, the V gene TRBV6-5, with D perhaps TRBD1 (6 bases). V was cut by 5 bases and J by 0 bases, with 8 bases left in between. CDR1 and CDR2 (germline): MNHEY, SVGAGI. The CDR3 spans 14 residues.

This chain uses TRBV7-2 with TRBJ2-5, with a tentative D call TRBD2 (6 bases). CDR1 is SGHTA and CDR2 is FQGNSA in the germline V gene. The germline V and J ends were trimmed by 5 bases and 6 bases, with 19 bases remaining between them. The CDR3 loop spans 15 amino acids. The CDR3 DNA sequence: TGTGCCAGCAGCGCGGGGTCCCAAAGCGGCCAGACCCAGTACTTC. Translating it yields CASSAGSQSGQTQYF.

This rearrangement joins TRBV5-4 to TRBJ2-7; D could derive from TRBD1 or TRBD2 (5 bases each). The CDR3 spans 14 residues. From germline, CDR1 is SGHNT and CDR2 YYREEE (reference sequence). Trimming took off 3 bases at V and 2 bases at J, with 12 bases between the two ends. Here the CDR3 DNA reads TGTGCCAGCAGCTCGGGCCAGGGAGCCTACGAGCAGTACTTC. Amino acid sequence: CASSSGQGAYEQYF. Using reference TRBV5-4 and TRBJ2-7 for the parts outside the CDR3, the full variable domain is ETGVTQSPTHLIKTRGQQVTLRCSSQSGHNTVSWYQQALGQGPQFIFQYYREEENGRGNFPPRFSGLQFPNYSSELNVNALELDDSALYLCASSSGQGAYEQYFGPGTRLTVT.

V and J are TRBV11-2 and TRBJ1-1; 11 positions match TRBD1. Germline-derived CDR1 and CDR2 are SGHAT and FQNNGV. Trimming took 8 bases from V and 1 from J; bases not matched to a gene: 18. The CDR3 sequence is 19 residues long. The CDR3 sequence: CASYSFQGDRGKKNTEAFF. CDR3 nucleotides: TGTGCCAGCTACTCCTTTCAGGGGGACAGGGGGAAGAAGAACACTGAAGCTTTCTTT. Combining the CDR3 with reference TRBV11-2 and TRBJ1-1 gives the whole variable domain EAGVAQSPRYKIIEKRQSVAFWCNPISGHATLYWYQQILGQGPKLLIQFQNNGVVDDSQLPKDRFSAERLKGVDSTLKIQPAKLEDSAVYLCASYSFQGDRGKKNTEAFFGQGTRLTVV.

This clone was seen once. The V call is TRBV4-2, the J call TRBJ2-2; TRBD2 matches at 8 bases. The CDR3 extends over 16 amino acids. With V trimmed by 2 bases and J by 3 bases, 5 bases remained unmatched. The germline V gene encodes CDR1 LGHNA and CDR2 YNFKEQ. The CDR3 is CASSQPGGRDTGELFF. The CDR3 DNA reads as TGTGCCAGCAGCCAACCGGGGGGGCGGGACACCGGGGAGCTGTTTTTT.

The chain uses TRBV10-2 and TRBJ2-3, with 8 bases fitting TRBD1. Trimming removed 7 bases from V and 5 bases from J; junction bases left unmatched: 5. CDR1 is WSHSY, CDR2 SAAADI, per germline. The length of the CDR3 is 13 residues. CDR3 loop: CASTPGGGDTQYF. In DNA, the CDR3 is TGCGCCAGCACCCCAGGGGGCGGAGATACGCAGTATTTT.

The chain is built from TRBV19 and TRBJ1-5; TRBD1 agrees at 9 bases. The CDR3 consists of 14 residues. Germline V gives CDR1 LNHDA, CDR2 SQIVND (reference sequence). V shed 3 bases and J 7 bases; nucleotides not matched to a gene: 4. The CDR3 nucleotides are TGTGCCAGTAGTATGTTGGACAGGGGACAGCCCCAGCATTTT. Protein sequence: CASSMLDRGQPQHF.

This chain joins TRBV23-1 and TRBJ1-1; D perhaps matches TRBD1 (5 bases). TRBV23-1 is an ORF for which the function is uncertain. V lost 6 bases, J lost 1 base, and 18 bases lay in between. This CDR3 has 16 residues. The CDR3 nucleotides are TGCGCCAGCAGGGGACCGGGGCAGCACCAGAACACTGAAGCTTTCTTT. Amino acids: CASRGPGQHQNTEAFF.

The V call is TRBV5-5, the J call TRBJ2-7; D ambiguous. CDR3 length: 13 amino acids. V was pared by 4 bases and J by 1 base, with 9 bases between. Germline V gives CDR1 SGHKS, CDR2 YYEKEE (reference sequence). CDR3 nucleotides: TGTGCCAGCAGCCCCGGACCATCCTACGAGCAGTACTTC. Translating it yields CASSPGPSYEQYF.

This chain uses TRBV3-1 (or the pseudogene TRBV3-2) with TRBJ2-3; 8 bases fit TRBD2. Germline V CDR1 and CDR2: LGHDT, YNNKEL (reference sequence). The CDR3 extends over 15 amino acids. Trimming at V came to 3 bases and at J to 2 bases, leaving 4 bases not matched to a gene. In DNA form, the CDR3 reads TGTGCCAGCAGCCATAGCGGGGACGACACAGATACGCAGTATTTT. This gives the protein CASSHSGDDTDTQYF.

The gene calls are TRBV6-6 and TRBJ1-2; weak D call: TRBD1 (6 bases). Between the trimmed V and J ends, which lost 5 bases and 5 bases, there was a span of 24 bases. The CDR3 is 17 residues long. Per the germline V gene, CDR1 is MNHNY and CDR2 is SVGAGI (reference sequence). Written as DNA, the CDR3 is TGTGCCAGCAGTCGCAACCCCTGGGACACAGGTTTTTATGGCTACACCTTC. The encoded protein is CASSRNPWDTGFYGYTF.

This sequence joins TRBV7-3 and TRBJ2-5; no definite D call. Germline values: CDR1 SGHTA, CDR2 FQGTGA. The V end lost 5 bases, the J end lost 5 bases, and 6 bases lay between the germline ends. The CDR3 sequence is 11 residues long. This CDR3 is CASSQTETQYF. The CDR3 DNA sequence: TGTGCCAGCAGCCAAACGGAGACCCAGTACTTC.

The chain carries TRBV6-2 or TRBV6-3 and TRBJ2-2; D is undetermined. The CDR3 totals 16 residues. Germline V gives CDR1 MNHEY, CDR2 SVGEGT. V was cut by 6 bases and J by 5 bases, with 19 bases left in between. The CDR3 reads CASSREDRIWTGELFF. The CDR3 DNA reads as TGTGCCAGCAGCCGAGAAGATAGGATTTGGACCGGGGAGCTGTTTTTT.

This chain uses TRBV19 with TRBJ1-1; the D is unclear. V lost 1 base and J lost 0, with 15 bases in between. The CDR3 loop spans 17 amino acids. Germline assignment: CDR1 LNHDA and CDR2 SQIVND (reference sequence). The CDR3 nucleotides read TGTGCCAGTAGTATAGTCCCCTGGCAGTCTATGAACACTGAAGCTTTCTTT. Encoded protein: CASSIVPWQSMNTEAFF.